Following are 30 T cell receptor beta chains from one sample sequenced in a study of CD8+CD57+ T cells in acquired aplastic anemia. The study profiled TCR beta VDJ and CDR3 using genomic DNA as template. Each CDR3 protein is one row after TCRdb ran MiXCR on the reads. This table holds 170,000 or so distinct CDR3 sequences, 63% found once. In patients chosen for sequencing, flow cytometry had shown CD8+CD57+ cell expansion. Sequencing was done on a sample of sorted CD4+, CD8+, or CD8+CD57+ T cells (not recorded which) from PBMCs. All receptors derive from a human donor with aplastic anemia.

This chain uses TRBV20-1 with TRBJ2-1; weak D call: TRBD2 (6 bases). Per germline, CDR1 DFQATT and CDR2 SNEGSKA (reference sequence). The CDR3 spans 15 residues. V lost 3 bases and J 13 bases, leaving 25 bases between the germline ends. The CDR3 sequence: CSARGDGTPTRRQFF. In nucleotides, the CDR3 is TGCAGTGCTAGGGGGGACGGGACTCCAACCCGCCGCCAGTTCTTC.

The chain combines TRBV20-1 with TRBJ2-2; D tentatively reads TRBD1 or TRBD2 (5 bases each). The CDR3 is 13 amino acids. Per germline, CDR1 DFQATT and CDR2 SNEGSKA (reference sequence). V gave up 7 bases and J gave up 0 bases, with 9 bases separating them. This CDR3 is CSVGTTNTGELFF. CDR3 sequence (DNA): TGCAGTGTCGGGACCACGAACACCGGGGAGCTGTTTTTT.

The sample holds many counts of this clonotype. The V gene is TRBV20-1, the J gene TRBJ2-7; TRBD1 matches 9 bases. Germline CDR1 is DFQATT and CDR2 is SNEGSKA (reference sequence). The CDR3 runs 15 residues. V dropped 6 bases and J dropped 5; count of bases not matched to a gene: 14. The CDR3 region is CSAIWDREPYHEQYF. Written as DNA, the CDR3 is TGCAGTGCCATATGGGACAGGGAGCCTTATCACGAGCAGTACTTC.

The chain combines TRBV13 with TRBJ1-6, with no clear D. The CDR3 sequence is 11 residues long. Germline V lookup: CDR1 PRHDT, CDR2 FYEKMQ (reference sequence). V lost 8 bases, J lost 8 bases, and 7 bases lay in between. The CDR3 DNA is TGTGCCAGCGAGGGATATTCACCCCTCCACTTT. Translation: CASEGYSPLHF.

The chain employs TRBV2 and TRBJ2-2; perhaps TRBD1 as D (6 bases). Germline V CDR1 and CDR2: SNHLY, FYNNEI. The CDR3 is 14 amino acids. V lost 6 bases and J lost 2, with 10 bases in between. CDR3: CASSRGGNTGELFF. The CDR3 nucleotides read TGTGCCAGCAGCAGAGGGGGTAACACCGGGGAGCTGTTTTTT.

The J gene is TRBJ2-3, the V gene TRBV28; 7 nucleotides align to TRBD2. The CDR3 totals 18 residues. V was pared by 5 bases and J by 1 base, with 15 bases of the junction left unmatched. Germline values: CDR1 MDHEN, CDR2 SYDVKM. The CDR3 sequence: CASSPFSGEPEGTDTQYF. DNA for the CDR3: TGTGCCAGCAGTCCATTCAGCGGGGAACCTGAGGGCACAGATACGCAGTATTTT.

The CDR3 DNA sequence: TGCGCCAGCGCTCCCGGGATAAACACCGGGGAGCTGTTTTTT. As protein: CASAPGINTGELFF. The chain combines TRBV5-1 with TRBJ2-2; D is perhaps TRBD2 (5 bases). The CDR3 extends over 14 amino acids. V was pared by 7 bases and J by 2 bases, with 12 bases between. CDR1 and CDR2 (germline): SGHRS, YFSETQ.

To note about this clonotype: One end of the junction fails to match germline, which may point to a read error. The chain has TRBV5-1 and TRBJ2-2; 10 bases are shared with TRBD2. The CDR3 sequence is 15 residues long. The germline V gene encodes CDR1 SGHRS and CDR2 YFSETQ. CDR3 sequence reads: CASSQGLAFTGELFF. The DNA of the CDR3 is TGTGCCAGCAGCCAGGGACTAGCGTTCACCGGGGAGCTGTTTTTT.

The chain combines TRBV25-1 with TRBJ2-2, with 8 nucleotides matching TRBD2. The CDR3 length is 17 residues. Germline values: CDR1 MGHDK, CDR2 SYGVNS. Trimming at V came to 7 bases and at J to 5 bases, leaving 15 bases not matched to a gene. CDR3 coding DNA: TGTGCCAGCACGGGGTCCAGGAGCGGGAGTGATACCGGGGAGCTGTTTTTT. It translates to CASTGSRSGSDTGELFF.

The genes are TRBV19 and TRBJ2-3; possible D gene TRBD1, 5 bases. Trimming took off 5 bases at V and 3 bases at J, with 15 bases between the two ends. Looked up from germline, CDR1 is LNHDA and CDR2 is SQIVND (reference sequence). This CDR3 spans 15 amino acids. The CDR3 nucleotides read TGTGCCAGTAGTGCCGACAGTTCCTGGACAGATACGCAGTATTTT. Encoded protein: CASSADSSWTDTQYF.

As regards this clonotype: With a much larger clone just one base away, this may be a read error. The chain links TRBV5-4 to TRBJ2-2; D remains ambiguous. The CDR3 length is 12 residues. V was clipped by 5 bases and J by 5 bases, with 7 bases between them. From germline, CDR1 is SGHNT and CDR2 YYREEE (reference sequence). In DNA, the CDR3 is TGTGCCAGCAGGCCCTTGACCGGGGAGCTGTTTTTT. This translates into CASRPLTGELFF.

The genes are TRBV15 and TRBJ2-1; maybe TRBD1 (5 bases). The CDR3 is 13 amino acids. Germline CDR1 reads LNHNV; CDR2 reads YYDKDF (reference sequence). V lost 2 bases and J 13 bases, leaving 15 bases between the germline ends. Here the CDR3 DNA reads TGTGCCACCAGCAGACAGGGCGCGAGCCGCCAGTTCTTC. It encodes CATSRQGASRQFF.

This clonotype appeared a few times. The J gene is TRBJ2-5, the V gene TRBV5-1; no clear D. Trimming removed 0 bases from V and 1 base from J, with 1 base in between. The CDR3 runs 12 residues. Germline values: CDR1 SGHRS, CDR2 YFSETQ. This CDR3 is CASSLVQETQYF. The CDR3 DNA reads as TGCGCCAGCAGCTTGGTCCAAGAGACCCAGTACTTC.

The genes are TRBV2 and TRBJ2-2; 7 bases fit TRBD2. Germline V gives CDR1 SNHLY, CDR2 FYNNEI. This CDR3 spans 14 amino acids. V dropped 8 bases and J dropped 2; count of bases not matched to a gene: 5. The DNA for the CDR3 is TGTGCCAGCGGCGGGAGTGGAAACACCGGGGAGCTGTTTTTT. It encodes CASGGSGNTGELFF.

In this sample, this clonotype turned up a few times. This chain joins TRBV6-2 or TRBV6-3 and TRBJ1-1; D may be TRBD1 (6 bases). V lost 5 bases to trimming and J lost 8 bases, with 21 bases between them. Germline values: CDR1 MNHEY, CDR2 SVGEGT. CDR3 length: 15 amino acids. CDR3 sequence: CASSRYRALLEEAFF. The CDR3 DNA sequence: TGTGCCAGCAGTCGATACAGGGCCCTTCTCGAGGAAGCTTTCTTT.

V is TRBV10-3 and J is TRBJ2-7; D assignment may be TRBD1 or TRBD2 (5 bases each). The CDR3 runs 12 residues. Germline loops: CDR1 ENHRY, CDR2 SYGVKD. V was clipped by 3 bases and J by 5 bases, with 8 bases between them. The CDR3, as DNA: TGTGCCATCAGTGAAGGGACGGACGAGCAGTACTTC. Protein product: CAISEGTDEQYF.

V gene TRBV20-1 combines with J gene TRBJ2-7; 7 positions match TRBD2. The length of the CDR3 is 13 residues. Germline V gene lookup returns CDR1 DFQATT and CDR2 SNEGSKA (reference sequence). The J segment lost 3 bases and the V segment lost 1 base, leaving 3 bases of the junction unmatched. The CDR3 nucleotides read TGCAGTGCTAGAGGGGAGGGACGCTACGAGCAGTACTTC. It yields the protein CSARGEGRYEQYF.

The rearrangement uses TRBV15 and TRBJ1-2, with unresolved D. This CDR3 contains 14 residues. V was trimmed by 3 bases and J by 4 bases, leaving 12 bases between them. Germline V gene sequence: CDR1 LNHNV, CDR2 YYDKDF (reference sequence). In nucleotides, the CDR3 is TGTGCCACCAGCAGTGAGCGTAGTGGCTATGGCTACACCTTC. Amino acid sequence: CATSSERSGYGYTF.

The chain carries TRBV2 and TRBJ2-2; a weak D match, TRBD1 (6 bases). The CDR3 spans 13 residues. V shed 6 bases and J shed 3 bases, with 8 bases lying between them. Germline V lookup: CDR1 SNHLY, CDR2 FYNNEI. CDR3 nucleotide sequence: TGTGCCAGCAGAAGACAGGACACCGGGGAGCTGTTTTTT. This codes for CASRRQDTGELFF.

This chain joins TRBV20-1 and TRBJ2-5; 12 bases fit TRBD1. The V gene's germline CDR1 is DFQATT and CDR2 SNEGSKA (reference sequence). V dropped 8 bases and J dropped 2; count of bases not matched to a gene: 9. CDR3 size: 15 residues. CDR3 sequence reads: CSSFWDRGLQETQYF. The CDR3 bases are TGCAGTTCCTTCTGGGACAGGGGGCTTCAAGAGACCCAGTACTTC.

This clonotype showed up many times. This rearrangement joins TRBV10-3 to TRBJ2-2; the match to TRBD2 covers 7 bases. After removal of 3 bases from V and 5 bases from J, the junction contained 15 bases not matched to a gene. Per the germline V gene, CDR1 is ENHRY and CDR2 is SYGVKD. CDR3 size: 18 residues. CDR3 in amino acids: CAISDPRLGGGPTGELFF. Here the CDR3 DNA reads TGTGCCATCAGTGACCCCAGACTCGGCGGGGGACCAACCGGGGAGCTGTTTTTT.

The sample holds a few counts of this clonotype. This chain's CDR3 is CATSGNNEQFF. In DNA form, the CDR3 reads TGTGCCACCAGCGGTAACAATGAGCAGTTCTTC. J is TRBJ2-1 and V is TRBV15; no definite D call. Germline V gives CDR1 LNHNV, CDR2 YYDKDF (reference sequence). The CDR3 covers 11 residues. V lost 5 bases, J lost 5 bases, and 4 bases lay in between.

This clonotype was observed at least ten times. CDR3 DNA sequence: TGCGCCAGCAGCCAAAACGGGGACGAGCAGTACTTC. This encodes CASSQNGDEQYF. The genes are TRBV4-1 and TRBJ2-7; TRBD2 is a possible D gene (5 bases). V was trimmed by 2 bases and J by 5 bases, leaving 7 bases between them. Germline assignment: CDR1 MGHRA and CDR2 YSYEKL. The CDR3 extends over 12 amino acids.

This chain joins TRBV7-2 and TRBJ2-5; perhaps TRBD2 as D (6 bases). The CDR3 is 14 residues long. V gave up 3 bases and J gave up 5 bases, with 13 bases separating them. Germline V gene sequence: CDR1 SGHTA, CDR2 FQGNSA. The CDR3 nucleotides read TGTGCCAGCAGCTTTTCGGCTAGCGAGGAGACCCAGTACTTC. As protein: CASSFSASEETQYF.

CDR3 loop: CSARLTSSVETQYF. CDR3 sequence (DNA): TGCAGTGCAAGGTTGACTAGCAGTGTCGAGACCCAGTACTTC. The chain is built from TRBV20-1 and TRBJ2-5; TRBD2 matches 7 bases. The CDR3 covers 14 residues. With V trimmed by 6 bases and J by 5 bases, 12 bases remained unmatched. Germline CDR1 and CDR2: DFQATT and SNEGSKA (reference sequence).

V and J are TRBV29-1 and TRBJ2-1; TRBD1 matches at 7 bases. Germline V CDR1 and CDR2: SQVTM, ANQGSEA. CDR3 size: 14 residues. With V trimmed by 4 bases and J by 5 bases, 8 bases remained unmatched. CDR3 sequence reads: CSVGVTGLNNEQFF. The CDR3 DNA follows: TGCAGCGTTGGCGTGACAGGGCTTAACAATGAGCAGTTCTTC.

This clonotype was detected only a few times. The chain recombines TRBV7-9 with TRBJ1-1; D unclear. The ends were cut back, 5 bases at V and 0 bases at J, with 10 bases in the middle. This CDR3 contains 14 residues. Germline V gene lookup returns CDR1 SEHNR and CDR2 FQNEAQ (reference sequence). CDR3 coding DNA: TGTGCCAGCAGCAAGCGACAACTGAACACTGAAGCTTTCTTT. Translation gives CASSKRQLNTEAFF. The whole variable domain, remainder taken from reference TRBV7-9 and TRBJ1-1, is DTGVSQNPRHKITKRGQNVTFRCDPISEHNRLYWYRQTLGQGPEFLTYFQNEAQLEKSRLLSDRFSAERPKGSFSTLEIQRTEQGDSAMYLCASSKRQLNTEAFFGQGTRLTVV.

This chain uses TRBV12-3 or TRBV12-4 with TRBJ2-3, with 9 bases identical to TRBD1. CDR3 length equals 14 residues. With 7 bases clipped from V and 2 bases from J, the junction kept 4 bases outside the gene matches. In DNA form, the CDR3 reads TGTGCCAGCATACAGGGGGCGGACACAGATACGCAGTATTTT. Protein: CASIQGADTDTQYF.

In regard to this clonotype: This clone may be a read error of a much larger clone one base away. The V call is TRBV13, the J call TRBJ1-1; D gene ambiguous. This CDR3 is built from 13 residues. Germline CDR1 is PRHDT and CDR2 is FYEKMQ (reference sequence). The DNA for the CDR3 is TGTGCCAGCAGTGGGATGGTGAACACTGAAGTTTTCTTT. This codes for CASSGMVNTEVFF.

The rearrangement joins TRBV24-1 to TRBJ2-1; 7 bases are shared with TRBD1. J was trimmed by 9 bases and V by 4 bases; bases with no gene match: 5. CDR1 and CDR2 from the germline V gene are KGHDR and SFDVKD. The CDR3 has 13 amino acids. The CDR3, as DNA: TGTGCCACCAGTGAATTGACAGGGTCTGAGCAGTTCTTC. Translated, it gives CATSELTGSEQFF.